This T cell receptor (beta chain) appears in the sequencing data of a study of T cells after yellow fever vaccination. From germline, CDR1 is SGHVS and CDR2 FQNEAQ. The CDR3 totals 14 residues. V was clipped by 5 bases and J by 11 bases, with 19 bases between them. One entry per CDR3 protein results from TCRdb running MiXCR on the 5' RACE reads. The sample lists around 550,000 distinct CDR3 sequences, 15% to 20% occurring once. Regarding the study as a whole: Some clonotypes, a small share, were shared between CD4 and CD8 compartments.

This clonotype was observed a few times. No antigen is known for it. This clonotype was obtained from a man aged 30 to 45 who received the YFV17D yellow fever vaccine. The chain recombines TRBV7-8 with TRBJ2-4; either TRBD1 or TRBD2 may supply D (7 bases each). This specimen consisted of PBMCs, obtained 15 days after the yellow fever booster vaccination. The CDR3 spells CASSPRGQGGFQYF. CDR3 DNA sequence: TGTGCCAGCAGCCCAAGGGGGCAGGGAGGGTTTCAGTACTTC.